The 23 T cell receptor beta chains given below trace back to one sample, sequenced in a study of blood T cell repertoires in COVID-19. Measured with immunoSEQ multiplex PCR; TCRdb has only the in-frame clones, and not every one. The profile shows 250,000 or so clones, approximately 80% of them singletons. The specimen sequenced was peripheral blood. The receptors were gathered from a man aged 35 to 55 who had recovered from COVID-19.

This clone was observed a few times. As DNA, the CDR3 is TGTGCCAGCTCCCAGGCAGGTAACCCCTACGAGCAGTACTTC. It specifies CASSQAGNPYEQYF. The chain joins TRBV18 to TRBJ2-7; D unclear. Trimming removed 6 bases at V and 2 bases at J, with 14 bases between. Germline assignment: CDR1 KGHSH and CDR2 LQKENI. This CDR3 has 14 amino acids. The full variable domain, with the rest looked up from reference TRBV18 and TRBJ2-7, is NAGVMQNPRHLVRRRGQEARLRCSPMKGHSHVYWYRQLPEEGLKFMVYLQKENIIDESGMPKERFSAEFPKEGPSILRIQQVVRGDSAAYFCASSQAGNPYEQYFGPGTRLTVT.

The V and J genes are TRBV6-1 and TRBJ1-4; D is ambiguous. V shed 4 bases and J shed 0 bases, with 15 bases lying between them. Per the germline V gene, CDR1 is MNHNS and CDR2 is SASEGT. CDR3 length: 17 residues. DNA of the CDR3: TGTGCCAGCAGTGGTTTCGTTGAGTTAGCAACTAATGAAAAACTGTTTTTT. It yields the protein CASSGFVELATNEKLFF.

The V call is TRBV11-2, the J call TRBJ2-7; possible D gene TRBD1, 6 bases. Trimming cost V 5 bases and J 6 bases, with 14 bases left between them. Germline CDR1 is SGHAT and CDR2 is FQNNGV. The length of the CDR3 is 13 residues. CDR3 sequence reads: CASSKSTGTEQYF. In nucleotides, the CDR3 is TGTGCCAGCAGCAAAAGTACAGGGACCGAGCAGTACTTC.

V and J are TRBV11-2 and TRBJ2-7, with a weak D call TRBD2 (5 bases). This CDR3 region has 15 residues. V was cut by 3 bases and J by 0 bases, with 12 bases left in between. In germline, CDR1 is SGHAT, CDR2 FQNNGV. CDR3 in DNA: TGTGCCAGCAGCTTGGACTGGTTGAGCTCCTACGAGCAGTACTTC. This gives the protein CASSLDWLSSYEQYF.

Only a few counts were recorded for this clone. The rearrangement links TRBV29-1 to TRBJ2-1; D is possibly TRBD2 (6 bases). Trimming removed 7 bases at V and 6 bases at J, with 10 bases between. This CDR3 has 11 residues. Germline V lookup: CDR1 SQVTM, CDR2 ANQGSEA. The DNA of the CDR3 is TGCAGCGGGCGGGGATCCAATGAGCAGTTCTTC. Amino acids: CSGRGSNEQFF.

This clone turned up a few times. The same CDR3 can be traced to other DNA sequences in this sample. The gene calls are TRBV7-2 and TRBJ2-7; D is undetermined. The CDR3 loop spans 16 amino acids. Per the germline V gene, CDR1 is SGHTA and CDR2 is FQGNSA. V lost 2 bases and J 0 bases, leaving 14 bases between the germline ends. This CDR3 reads CASSLSLAASSYEQYF. The CDR3 DNA is TGTGCCAGCAGCTTAAGCTTGGCGGCTAGCTCCTACGAGCAGTACTTC.

The CDR3 spells CSVVVDSYNEQFF. In nucleotides, the CDR3 is TGCAGCGTTGTGGTAGACTCCTACAATGAGCAGTTCTTC. V and J are TRBV29-1 and TRBJ2-1; D remains unclear. Germline CDR1 is SQVTM and CDR2 is ANQGSEA. This CDR3 is 13 amino acids long. V lost 4 bases, J lost 0 bases, and 7 bases lay in between.

The chain recombines TRBV20-1 with TRBJ2-5; D perhaps matches TRBD2 (5 bases). Trimming pared 7 bases from V and 0 bases from J, leaving 6 bases between. CDR1 and CDR2 (germline): DFQATT, SNEGSKA (reference sequence). The CDR3 loop spans 11 amino acids. The CDR3 sequence: CSGEHQETQYF. The CDR3 bases are TGCAGTGGGGAGCACCAAGAGACCCAGTACTTC.

V usage is TRBV7-2 and J usage is TRBJ2-7; 8 nucleotides agree with TRBD1. CDR3 length: 16 residues. V lost 4 bases to trimming and J lost 3 bases; unmatched junction nucleotides: 11. Germline V gene sequence: CDR1 SGHTA, CDR2 FQGNSA. This CDR3 reads CASSSGPGQEYYEQYF. CDR3 nucleotide sequence: TGTGCCAGCAGCTCGGGACCGGGACAGGAGTACTACGAGCAGTACTTC.

The V call is TRBV19, the J call TRBJ1-1; D is possibly TRBD1 (5 bases). This CDR3 contains 14 residues. The germline CDR1 and CDR2 sequences are LNHDA and SQIVND (reference sequence). Trimming shortened V by 3 bases and J by 8 bases, and 16 bases separated the two germline ends. In nucleotides, the CDR3 is TGTGCCAGTAGTATCGGCCAGGACACTGGAGAAGCTTTCTTT. Translating it yields CASSIGQDTGEAFF. Combining the CDR3 with reference TRBV19 and TRBJ1-1 gives the whole variable domain DGGITQSPKYLFRKEGQNVTLSCEQNLNHDAMYWYRQDPGQGLRLIYYSQIVNDFQKGDIAEGYSVSREKKESFPLTVTSAQKNPTAFYLCASSIGQDTGEAFFGQGTRLTVV.

The V gene is TRBV6-5, the J gene TRBJ1-5; maybe TRBD1 (5 bases). Germline-derived CDR1 and CDR2 are MNHEY and SVGAGI. Trimming took 7 bases from V and 2 from J, leaving 15 bases between them. The CDR3 is 15 amino acids. CDR3: CASNPGGEGNQPQHF. The CDR3, as DNA: TGTGCCAGCAACCCCGGGGGGGAAGGCAATCAGCCCCAGCATTTT.

Only one count was recorded for this clone. This chain links TRBV30 with TRBJ2-7, with 9 bases that match TRBD1. Trimming removed 2 bases from V and 4 bases from J; junction bases left unmatched: 9. CDR3 size: 15 residues. Germline V CDR1 and CDR2: GTSNPN, SVGIG (reference sequence). Written as DNA, the CDR3 is TGTGCCTGGAGTACCCGGGACAGGGTAATTTACGAGCAGTACTTC. Residues: CAWSTRDRVIYEQYF. Using reference TRBV30 and TRBJ2-7 for the parts outside the CDR3, the full variable domain is SQTIHQWPATLVQPVGSPLSLECTVEGTSNPNLYWYRQAAGRGLQLLFYSVGIGQISSEVPQNLSASRPQDRQFILSSKKLLLSDSGFYLCAWSTRDRVIYEQYFGPGTRLTVT.

The V call is TRBV24-1, the J call TRBJ1-2, with D unresolved. CDR3 length equals 12 residues. V lost 4 bases and J lost 8, with 10 bases in between. Per the germline V gene, CDR1 is KGHDR and CDR2 is SFDVKD. In nucleotides, the CDR3 is TGTGCCACCAGTGACCTAGGTGGAGGCTACACCTTC. It is translated as CATSDLGGGYTF.

The rearrangement uses TRBV24-1 and TRBJ1-2; 7 positions agree with TRBD1. CDR3 length: 17 residues. The junction had 15 bases not matched to a gene; V was cut back by 7 bases and J by 2 bases. Per germline, CDR1 KGHDR and CDR2 SFDVKD. The CDR3 DNA reads as TGTGCCACCAGCCGTGTTCCGGCAGGGGGAAAGAACTATGGCTACACCTTC. Its protein is CATSRVPAGGKNYGYTF.

This chain connects TRBV9 to TRBJ2-6, with D tentatively TRBD1 (6 bases). In germline, CDR1 is SGDLS, CDR2 YYNGEE. Trimming took 4 bases from V and 0 from J, leaving 20 bases between them. CDR3 size: 19 residues. CDR3 amino acids: CASSPQRGRGASGANVLTF. CDR3 nucleotide sequence: TGTGCCAGCAGCCCTCAGCGAGGCAGGGGTGCCTCTGGGGCCAACGTCCTGACTTTC.

The chain links TRBV29-1 to TRBJ1-2; the match to TRBD1 covers 11 bases. J gave up 4 bases and V 5 bases, and 3 bases lay outside the gene matches. The CDR3 spans 13 residues. From germline, CDR1 is SQVTM and CDR2 ANQGSEA. In nucleotides, the CDR3 is TGCAGCGTTCGGACAGGGGGCGTCTATGGCTACACCTTC. Its protein product is CSVRTGGVYGYTF.

The rearrangement joins TRBV5-6 to TRBJ2-7; 9 bases are a match to TRBD1. The CDR3 has 16 amino acids. Trimming cost V 0 bases and J 4 bases; bases outside gene matches: 8. Germline CDR1 is SGHDT and CDR2 is YYEEEE. CDR3 DNA: TGTGCCAGCAGCTTGGCTTATCCGACAGGGGGGTACGAGCAGTACTTC. This translates into CASSLAYPTGGYEQYF.

V is TRBV25-1 and J is TRBJ2-5, with D perhaps matching TRBD1 (5 bases). The CDR3 runs 14 residues. Per the germline V gene, CDR1 is MGHDK and CDR2 is SYGVNS. Between the trimmed V and J ends, which lost 3 bases and 0 bases, there was a span of 8 bases. The CDR3 is CASSELGHQETQYF. The CDR3 nucleotides are TGTGCCAGCAGTGAGTTGGGGCACCAAGAGACCCAGTACTTC.

This clone was counted a single time. The rearrangement joins TRBV13 to TRBJ2-2; tentatively, D is TRBD1 (6 bases). V dropped 5 bases and J dropped 6 bases, with 10 bases sitting between them. The CDR3 covers 13 residues. Per germline, CDR1 PRHDT and CDR2 FYEKMQ (reference sequence). The DNA for the CDR3 is TGTGCCAGCAGCCCTAACAGGGCCGGGGAGCTGTTTTTT. This translates into CASSPNRAGELFF.

The CDR3 DNA is TGTGCCAGCAGCTTTGGAGGGGTTACTGAAGCTTTCTTT. This sequence encodes CASSFGGVTEAFF. V and J are TRBV7-2 and TRBJ1-1; D is perhaps TRBD1 (5 bases). V was clipped by 3 bases and J by 5 bases, with 10 bases between them. The CDR3 is made up of 13 amino acids. CDR1 SGHTA and CDR2 FQGNSA come from the germline V gene.

The chain combines TRBV21-1 with TRBJ1-3. TRBV21-1 is recorded as a pseudogene. There are 19 residues in the CDR3. The chain's CDR3 is CASSDTQGREGSSGNTIYF. CDR3 DNA: TGTGCCAGCAGCGACACCCAAGGACGGGAGGGTTCTTCGGGAAACACCATATATTTT.

V usage is TRBV7-8 and J usage is TRBJ1-2; weak D call: TRBD1 (6 bases). CDR1 is SGHVS, CDR2 FQNEAQ, per germline. This CDR3 has 14 amino acids. The V end was cut by 5 bases, the J end by 4 bases, with 14 bases between. The CDR3 loop is CASSTERGSYGYTF. CDR3 bases: TGTGCCAGCAGCACAGAGAGGGGGAGCTATGGCTACACCTTC.

As for this clone: Other DNA sequences in the same sample also yield this CDR3. The chain is built from TRBV30 and TRBJ1-5; perhaps TRBD1 as D (6 bases). The V end lost 0 bases, the J end lost 5 bases, and 8 bases lay between the germline ends. Germline CDR1 is GTSNPN and CDR2 is SVGIG (reference sequence). The CDR3 is made up of 13 amino acids. The CDR3 DNA reads TGTGCCTGGAGTGTTCAGGGGCATCAGCCCCAGCATTTT. Translation gives CAWSVQGHQPQHF. The full variable domain, in which reference TRBV30 and TRBJ1-5 provide the parts outside the CDR3, is SQTIHQWPATLVQPVGSPLSLECTVEGTSNPNLYWYRQAAGRGLQLLFYSVGIGQISSEVPQNLSASRPQDRQFILSSKKLLLSDSGFYLCAWSVQGHQPQHFGDGTRLSIL.